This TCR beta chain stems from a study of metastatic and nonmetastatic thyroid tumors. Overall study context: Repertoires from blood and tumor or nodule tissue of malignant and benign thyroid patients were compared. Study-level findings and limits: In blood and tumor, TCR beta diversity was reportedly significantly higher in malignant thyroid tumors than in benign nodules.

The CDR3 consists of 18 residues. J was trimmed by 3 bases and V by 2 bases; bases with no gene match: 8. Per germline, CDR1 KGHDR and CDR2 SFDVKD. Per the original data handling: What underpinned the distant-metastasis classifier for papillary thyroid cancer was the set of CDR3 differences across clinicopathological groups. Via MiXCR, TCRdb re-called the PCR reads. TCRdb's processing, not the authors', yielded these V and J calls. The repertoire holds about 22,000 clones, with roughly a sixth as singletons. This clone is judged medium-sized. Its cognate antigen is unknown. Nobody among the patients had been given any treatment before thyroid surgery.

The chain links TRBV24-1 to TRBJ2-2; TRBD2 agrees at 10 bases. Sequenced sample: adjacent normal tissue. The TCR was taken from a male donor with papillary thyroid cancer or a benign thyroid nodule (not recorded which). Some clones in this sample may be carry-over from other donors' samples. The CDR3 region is CATSDSLLAGDYTGELFF. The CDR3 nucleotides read TGTGCCACCAGTGATTCCCTTCTAGCGGGGGATTACACCGGGGAGCTGTTTTTT.